The 21 T cell receptor beta chains reported below all come from one sample, sequenced in a study of blood T cell repertoires in COVID-19. The protocol was immunoSEQ multiplex PCR, while the TCRdb copy is restricted to in-frame clones and leaves out a portion. The table has over 150,000 clones, approximately 89% seen once. Source material: PBMCs or T cells enriched from blood (not recorded which). These receptors all stem from a man aged 35-49 years who had recovered from COVID-19.

This chain uses TRBV12-5 with TRBJ1-5; D uncertain. V lost 5 bases, J lost 0 bases, and 5 bases lay in between. CDR1 is LGHNT and CDR2 is FRNRAP in the germline V gene. The CDR3 has 13 residues. CDR3 DNA sequence: TGTGCTAGTGGTATAGTTAGCAATCAGCCCCAGCATTTT. Protein: CASGIVSNQPQHF.

This chain links TRBV18 with TRBJ1-1; the D gene is possibly TRBD1 (6 bases). Germline V gives CDR1 KGHSH, CDR2 LQKENI. The germline V and J ends were trimmed by 3 bases and 4 bases, with 9 bases remaining between them. The length of the CDR3 is 13 residues. The CDR3 protein is CASSPRGGTEAFF. In DNA, the CDR3 is TGTGCCAGCTCACCCAGGGGCGGCACTGAAGCTTTCTTT.

V is TRBV28 and J is TRBJ1-1, with TRBD1 identical over 7 bases. Trimming at V came to 6 bases and at J to 3 bases, leaving 13 bases not matched to a gene. In germline, CDR1 is MDHEN, CDR2 SYDVKM. The CDR3 is 16 residues long. CDR3 coding DNA: TGTGCCAGCAGACCCCTCCGGGACAGTAGGGACACTGAAGCTTTCTTT. Translated: CASRPLRDSRDTEAFF.

J is TRBJ1-2 and V is TRBV27; no reliable D call. The germline V gene has CDR1 MNHEY and CDR2 SMNVEV (reference sequence). The length of the CDR3 is 13 residues. Trimming left V 1 base short and J 8 bases short, with 11 bases between. CDR3 protein: CASSLFGHSGYTF. CDR3 nucleotides: TGTGCCAGCAGTTTATTCGGTCATTCGGGCTACACCTTC.

The CDR3 coding sequence is TGTGCCAGCAGTTTCCAACCGGTCTATGGCTACACCTTC. It translates to CASSFQPVYGYTF. The genes are TRBV12-3 or TRBV12-4 and TRBJ1-2; no clear D gene. V was pared by 3 bases and J by 4 bases, with 9 bases between. The CDR3 consists of 13 residues.

V usage is TRBV11-2 and J usage is TRBJ2-5; 8 nucleotides line up with TRBD2. Germline CDR1 is SGHAT and CDR2 is FQNNGV. The CDR3 length is 17 residues. With V trimmed by 5 bases and J by 4 bases, 15 bases remained unmatched. The CDR3 coding sequence is TGTGCCAGCAGCATCGGGGGGGGATACATGGTAGGAGAGACCCAGTACTTC. It encodes CASSIGGGYMVGETQYF.

CDR3 sequence (DNA): TGTGCCAGCAGTCCCCCCGGGGTGCGGGAGACCCAGTACTTC. The encoded protein is CASSPPGVRETQYF. The chain joins TRBV27 to TRBJ2-5; D possibly corresponds to TRBD2 (5 bases). V gave up 5 bases and J gave up 5 bases, with 15 bases separating them. Germline V gene data show CDR1 as MNHEY and CDR2 as SMNVEV (reference sequence). CDR3 size: 14 residues.

This rearrangement joins TRBV28 to TRBJ2-4; D may be TRBD2 (5 bases). From germline, CDR1 is MDHEN and CDR2 SYDVKM. This CDR3 region has 14 residues. The V gene lost 3 bases and the J gene lost 9 bases, with 15 bases spanning the gap. In DNA, the CDR3 is TGTGCCAGCAGTTTGAGGGTAGGGCTTGCCATTCAGTACTTC. Its translation is CASSLRVGLAIQYF.

This chain uses TRBV24-1 with TRBJ2-7; the match to TRBD1 covers 9 bases. V was pared by 5 bases and J by 5 bases, with 12 bases of the junction left unmatched. The CDR3 sequence is 16 residues long. The germline V gene encodes CDR1 KGHDR and CDR2 SFDVKD. The CDR3 nucleotides read TGTGCCACCAGTGGTATCCCGGGACAGGGTAGGGACGAGCAGTACTTC. Its translation: CATSGIPGQGRDEQYF.

V and J are TRBV6-1 and TRBJ2-2; possible D gene TRBD1, 5 bases. Germline lookup yields CDR1 MNHNS and CDR2 SASEGT. The V gene lost 3 bases and the J gene lost 6 bases, with 8 bases spanning the gap. The CDR3 extends over 13 amino acids. The CDR3 DNA follows: TGTGCCAGCAGTGATGGGGCCGCCGGGGAGCTGTTTTTT. Protein: CASSDGAAGELFF.

J is TRBJ1-4 and V is TRBV9, with D uncertain. Germline CDR1 and CDR2: SGDLS and YYNGEE. The V end was cut by 0 bases, the J end by 0 bases, with 6 bases between. This CDR3 is built from 15 residues. The CDR3 DNA reads TGTGCCAGCAGCGTAGCTCCTGCAACTAATGAAAAACTGTTTTTT. It is translated as CASSVAPATNEKLFF.

This clone was seen a single time. The V call is TRBV24-1, the J call TRBJ1-2, with D tentatively TRBD1 (5 bases). The germline V gene encodes CDR1 KGHDR and CDR2 SFDVKD. This CDR3 has 13 amino acids. V lost 3 bases to trimming and J lost 7 bases, with 11 bases between them. The CDR3 coding sequence is TGTGCCACCAGTGATGCGAACAGGTTTGGCTACACCTTC. Translating gives CATSDANRFGYTF.

The J gene is TRBJ2-7, the V gene TRBV4-2; weak D call: TRBD2 (6 bases). The germline V gene has CDR1 LGHNA and CDR2 YNFKEQ. The germline V and J ends were trimmed by 4 bases and 3 bases, with 16 bases remaining between them. The CDR3 is 15 amino acids. The CDR3 DNA sequence: TGTGCCAGCAGCCGCGGGACCGGAGGGCACTACGAGCAGTACTTC. Its translation is CASSRGTGGHYEQYF.

Comment on this clone: A much larger clone lies one base from this, so it may be a read error. Other DNA sequences in the sample encode the same CDR3. The gene calls are TRBV12-3 or TRBV12-4 and TRBJ1-1, with D perhaps TRBD1 (6 bases). The CDR3 sequence is 13 residues long. The germline V and J ends were trimmed by 6 bases and 5 bases, with 13 bases remaining between them. The CDR3 reads CASSPQGRTEAFF. CDR3 nucleotide sequence: TGTGCCAGCAGCCCACAGGGAAGGACTGAAGCTTTCTTT.

The chain links TRBV4-1 to TRBJ2-7; 11 nucleotides match TRBD2. Per germline, CDR1 MGHRA and CDR2 YSYEKL. V was pared by 4 bases and J by 3 bases, with 8 bases of the junction left unmatched. The CDR3 contains 16 residues. The DNA for the CDR3 is TGCGCCAGCAGCCCGACAACTAGCGGGAGAAACTACGAGCAGTACTTC. Amino acid sequence: CASSPTTSGRNYEQYF.

As concerns this clone: At one end, the junction sequence differs from germline, possibly due to a read error. The V and J genes are TRBV12-5 and TRBJ2-4; a weak D match, TRBD2 (5 bases). In germline, CDR1 is LGHNT, CDR2 FRNRAP. The CDR3 extends over 12 amino acids. The CDR3 protein is CASGPEVGGRHF. CDR3 sequence (DNA): TGTGCTAGTGGACCCGAAGTCGGAGGCCGGCACTTC.

V gene TRBV3-1 (or the pseudogene TRBV3-2) combines with J gene TRBJ2-7; the D is unclear. The ends were cut back, 6 bases at V and 6 bases at J, with 15 bases in the middle. Germline CDR1 and CDR2: LGHDT and YNNKEL (reference sequence). CDR3 length equals 13 residues. CDR3 residues: CASSYLVGAEQYF. For the CDR3, the DNA is TGTGCCAGCAGTTACCTAGTAGGTGCCGAGCAGTACTTC.

This chain uses TRBV5-8 with TRBJ2-3; 12 bases agree with TRBD2. V dropped 6 bases and J dropped 2; count of bases not matched to a gene: 4. This CDR3 region has 15 residues. Germline CDR1 reads SGHTS; CDR2 reads YDEGEE. The CDR3 reads CASTLAGGPTDTQYF. For the CDR3, the DNA is TGTGCCAGCACCCTAGCGGGGGGGCCCACAGATACGCAGTATTTT.

J is TRBJ1-5 and V is TRBV15; D possibly corresponds to TRBD1 (5 bases). Germline V lookup: CDR1 LNHNV, CDR2 YYDKDF (reference sequence). The ends were cut back, 0 bases at V and 1 base at J, with 7 bases in the middle. This CDR3 is 15 amino acids long. Written as DNA, the CDR3 is TGTGCCACCAGCAGAGATCAGGGAAGCAATCAGCCCCAGCATTTT. Residues: CATSRDQGSNQPQHF.

This sequence joins TRBV30 and TRBJ1-6; D ambiguous. Looked up from germline, CDR1 is GTSNPN and CDR2 is SVGIG (reference sequence). V gave up 4 bases and J gave up 0 bases, with 10 bases separating them. The CDR3 contains 15 residues. Here the CDR3 DNA reads TGTGCCTGGAATCTGCCCAGCTCCTATAATTCACCCCTCCACTTT. Translation gives CAWNLPSSYNSPLHF.

The rearrangement links TRBV10-3 to TRBJ1-5; 8 bases fit TRBD1. Trimming at V came to 5 bases and at J to 5 bases, leaving 8 bases not matched to a gene. This CDR3 is 15 amino acids long. CDR1 and CDR2 from the germline V gene are ENHRY and SYGVKD. The CDR3 region is CAISLQGGLYQPQHF. The CDR3 DNA is TGTGCCATCAGTCTACAGGGGGGGCTATATCAGCCCCAGCATTTT.